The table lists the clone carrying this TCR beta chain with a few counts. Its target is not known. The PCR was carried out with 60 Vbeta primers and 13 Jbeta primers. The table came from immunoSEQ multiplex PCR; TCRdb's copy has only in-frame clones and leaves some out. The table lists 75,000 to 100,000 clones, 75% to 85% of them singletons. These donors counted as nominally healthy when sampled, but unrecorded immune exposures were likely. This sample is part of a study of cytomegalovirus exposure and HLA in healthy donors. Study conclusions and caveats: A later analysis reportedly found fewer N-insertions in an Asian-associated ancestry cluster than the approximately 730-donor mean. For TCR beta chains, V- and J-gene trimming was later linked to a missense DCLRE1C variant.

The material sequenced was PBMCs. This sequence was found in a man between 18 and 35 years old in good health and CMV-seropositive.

CDR3 nucleotide sequence: TGCAGCGTGGGGACAGACTATGGCTACACCTTC. Protein product: CSVGTDYGYTF. The rearrangement joins TRBV29-1 to TRBJ1-2; 7 bases line up with TRBD1. Germline values: CDR1 SQVTM, CDR2 ANQGSEA. V shed 6 bases and J 3 bases; nucleotides not matched to a gene: 1. The CDR3 spans 11 residues. The full variable domain, with the rest looked up from reference TRBV29-1 and TRBJ1-2, is SAVISQKPSRDICQRGTSLTIQCQVDSQVTMMFWYRQQPGQSLTLIATANQGSEATYESGFVIDKFPISRPNLTFSTLTVSNMSPEDSSIYLCSVGTDYGYTFGSGTRLTVV.